A single sample is the source of the 18 T cell receptor beta chains below, sequenced in a study of technical replicates of blood from a few donors. Profiled with immunoSEQ multiplex PCR; TCRdb holds only in-frame clones, not every one. The sample holds approximately 97,000 clones, roughly 95% seen once. Sequencing was done on a sample of T cells isolated from PBMCs. These receptors were obtained from a human donor in good health.

This clone showed up just a few times. This chain uses TRBV9 with TRBJ2-1, with a weak D call TRBD2 (6 bases). V lost 0 bases, J lost 3 bases, and 10 bases lay in between. This CDR3 is 15 amino acids long. CDR1 SGDLS and CDR2 YYNGEE come from the germline V gene. The CDR3 coding sequence is TGTGCCAGCAGCGTAGGGAATAGCGGCTACAATGAGCAGTTCTTC. It yields the protein CASSVGNSGYNEQFF.

The rearrangement joins TRBV9 to TRBJ1-2; D is ambiguous. Per the germline V gene, CDR1 is SGDLS and CDR2 is YYNGEE. This CDR3 spans 17 amino acids. The V and J ends lost 4 bases and 4 bases respectively, with 23 bases between them. DNA of the CDR3: TGTGCCAGCAGCTCCTCCAACAACCCCCAAATTCCCTATGGCTACACCTTC. Amino acid sequence: CASSSSNNPQIPYGYTF.

The chain links TRBV5-4 to TRBJ2-7; 9 nucleotides align to TRBD1. The CDR3 spans 14 residues. Germline loops: CDR1 SGHNT, CDR2 YYREEE (reference sequence). With V trimmed by 5 bases and J by 2 bases, 5 bases remained unmatched. The chain's CDR3 is CASSRTGATYEQYF. CDR3 in DNA: TGTGCCAGCAGTAGGACAGGGGCCACCTACGAGCAGTACTTC.

The rearrangement joins TRBV10-3 to TRBJ2-1, with D possibly matching TRBD2 (6 bases). This CDR3 spans 17 amino acids. Germline V gene data show CDR1 as ENHRY and CDR2 as SYGVKD. Trimming took 0 bases from V and 10 from J, leaving 22 bases between them. The CDR3 region is CAISESGLGALFGEQFF. The DNA for the CDR3 is TGTGCCATCAGTGAGTCGGGACTGGGAGCCCTCTTTGGGGAGCAGTTCTTC.

The count of this clone is one. This chain connects TRBV5-1 to TRBJ1-2; no reliable D call. The CDR3 is made up of 15 amino acids. Germline CDR1 is SGHRS and CDR2 is YFSETQ. Trimming shortened V by 0 bases and J by 0 bases, and 9 bases separated the two germline ends. CDR3 bases: TGCGCCAGCAGCTTGGACAATGTTGCTAACTATGGCTACACCTTC. Translation gives CASSLDNVANYGYTF.

The chain couples TRBV28 to TRBJ1-4; 7 positions agree with TRBD1. The CDR3 length is 15 residues. Germline V gene sequence: CDR1 MDHEN, CDR2 SYDVKM. Germline trimming cut 9 bases from V and 11 bases from J; bases unmatched to any gene: 18. DNA for the CDR3: TGTGCCAGTTGCACAATAACAGGGGTCTTGGGGAAACTGTTTTTT. Translation gives CASCTITGVLGKLFF. The full variable domain, its missing parts supplied by reference TRBV28 and TRBJ1-4, is DVKVTQSSRYLVKRTGEKVFLECVQDMDHENMFWYRQDPGLGLRLIYFSYDVKMKEKGDIPEGYSVSREKKERFSLILESASTNQTSMYLCASCTITGVLGKLFFGSGTQLSVL.

DNA for the CDR3: TGTGCCAGCAGTTACGGCCGGGACATGGTCTACGAGCAGTACTTC. It translates to CASSYGRDMVYEQYF. The chain has TRBV6-5 and TRBJ2-7; maybe TRBD1 (6 bases). From germline, CDR1 is MNHEY and CDR2 SVGAGI. The V gene lost 2 bases and the J gene lost 3 bases, with 14 bases spanning the gap. The CDR3 totals 15 residues.

The CDR3 DNA reads as TGTGCCAGCAGCGTAGCGGGTCGGGAGGACAACGAGCAGTACTTC. Translated: CASSVAGREDNEQYF. The gene calls are TRBV9 and TRBJ2-7, with 7 bases that match TRBD2. Germline loops: CDR1 SGDLS, CDR2 YYNGEE. The CDR3 contains 15 residues. The ends lost 0 bases at V and 5 bases at J; junction bases unmatched: 8.

The chain links TRBV7-8 to TRBJ2-7; 8 nucleotides line up with TRBD1. Germline V CDR1 and CDR2: SGHVS, FQNEAQ. J gave up 3 bases and V 0 bases, and 7 bases lay outside the gene matches. CDR3 length equals 16 residues. The CDR3 DNA reads TGTGCCAGCAGCTTAGCGCAGGACAGGGCCCTCTACGAGCAGTACTTC. Translating it yields CASSLAQDRALYEQYF. Full variable domain (remainder filled in from reference TRBV7-8 and TRBJ2-7): GAGVSQSPRYKVAKRGQDVALRCDPISGHVSLFWYQQALGQGPEFLTYFQNEAQLDKSGLPSDRFFAERPEGSVSTLKIQRTQQEDSAVYLCASSLAQDRALYEQYFGPGTRLTVT.

The gene calls are TRBV6-1 and TRBJ1-3; D call uncertain. The CDR3 is 14 amino acids. The germline V and J ends were trimmed by 4 bases and 1 base, with 8 bases remaining between them. From germline, CDR1 is MNHNS and CDR2 SASEGT. The CDR3 protein is CASSADTSGNTIYF. The CDR3 DNA sequence: TGTGCCAGCAGTGCCGACACGTCTGGAAACACCATATATTTT.

The chain combines TRBV5-1 with TRBJ1-1; 9 bases fit TRBD1. CDR3 length: 16 amino acids. J was trimmed by 6 bases and V by 2 bases; bases with no gene match: 11. Germline lookup yields CDR1 SGHRS and CDR2 YFSETQ. The CDR3, as DNA: TGCGCCAGCAGCTTATCCGGGACAGGGAGCCACCCTGAAGCTTTCTTT. It is translated as CASSLSGTGSHPEAFF.

The rearrangement uses TRBV18 and TRBJ2-1; possible D gene TRBD1, 5 bases. This CDR3 has 14 residues. Per the germline V gene, CDR1 is KGHSH and CDR2 is LQKENI. V was pared by 5 bases and J by 3 bases, with 11 bases between. CDR3 in amino acids: CASSEDTLYNEQFF. The DNA of the CDR3 is TGTGCCAGCTCAGAGGACACCCTCTACAATGAGCAGTTCTTC.

V and J are TRBV5-6 and TRBJ1-2, with D hard to call. Per the germline V gene, CDR1 is SGHDT and CDR2 is YYEEEE. Trimming pared 4 bases from V and 5 bases from J, leaving 18 bases between. The CDR3 is made up of 15 amino acids. The CDR3 bases are TGTGCCAGCAGCCTGGGTGATACAGATTTTTATGGCTACACCTTC. Protein sequence: CASSLGDTDFYGYTF.

The CDR3 nucleotides are TGTGCCAGCAGCTTGGTGGGGGGAGCCGATACGCAGTATTTT. This sequence encodes CASSLVGGADTQYF. V gene TRBV5-4 combines with J gene TRBJ2-3; TRBD2 is a possible D gene (6 bases). CDR1 and CDR2 from the germline V gene are SGHNT and YYREEE (reference sequence). The V and J ends lost 0 bases and 6 bases respectively, with 11 bases between them. CDR3 length equals 14 residues.

This chain connects TRBV6-1 to TRBJ2-7, with unresolved D. Trimming took off 9 bases at V and 4 bases at J, with 13 bases between the two ends. The CDR3 spans 12 residues. The germline CDR1 and CDR2 sequences are MNHNS and SASEGT. Here the CDR3 reads CASSGDLYEQYF. CDR3 sequence (DNA): TGTGCCAGTTCAGGTGATCTTTACGAGCAGTACTTC.

The J gene is TRBJ2-3, the V gene TRBV4-3; maybe TRBD2 (5 bases). This CDR3 comprises 15 residues. CDR1 and CDR2 from the germline V gene are LGHNA and YSLEER. Trimming took off 1 base at V and 4 bases at J, with 12 bases between the two ends. The CDR3 loop is CASSQGIGSADTQYF. CDR3 in DNA: TGCGCCAGCAGCCAAGGTATAGGGAGCGCAGATACGCAGTATTTT.

This chain connects TRBV6-6 to TRBJ1-1, with 10 nucleotides matching TRBD1. From germline, CDR1 is MNHNY and CDR2 SVGAGI (reference sequence). The length of the CDR3 is 14 residues. Trimming at V came to 6 bases and at J to 4 bases, leaving 5 bases not matched to a gene. This chain's CDR3 is CASRLGQGTTEAFF. The CDR3 DNA reads TGTGCCAGCAGATTGGGACAGGGGACCACTGAAGCTTTCTTT.

This clone has only one observation. J is TRBJ1-1 and V is TRBV9; 7 nucleotides align to TRBD1. CDR3 length equals 13 residues. V lost 3 bases and J lost 4; bases outside the gene matches: 3. CDR1 SGDLS and CDR2 YYNGEE come from the germline V gene. The CDR3 loop reads CASSATGATEAFF. DNA for the CDR3: TGTGCCAGCAGCGCCACAGGGGCCACTGAAGCTTTCTTT.